This is a list of T cell receptor beta chains from one sample in a study of OX40 agonist ivuxolimab in advanced cancers. Using immunoSEQ multiplex PCR, the repertoire was profiled, and TCRdb retains in-frame clones only, with some absent. This sample has about 24,000 clones, with around 84% found just once. Sequences were derived from CD4+ or CD8+ T cells sorted from blood, sampled in a trial of the OX40 agonist ivuxolimab. Receptors were obtained from an adult with an advanced solid tumor such as melanoma, head and neck, liver or kidney cancer. The CDR3 runs from the conserved cysteine through the conserved F or W. D genes are given only for firm matches. Size is stated for part of the rows, as once, few or many counts, or as a class when the clone is expanded.

j_call | v_call | d_call | clone_size | cdr3_nt | cdr3_aa
TRBJ2-3 | TRBV5-4 | TRBD2 | . | TGTGCCAGCAGCTTACGACTAGCGGCTAGCACAGATACGCAGTATTTT | CASSLRLAASTDTQYF
TRBJ2-2 | TRBV5-1 | TRBD2 | . | TGCGCCAGCAGCGTTAGCGGGAGGGCCATAGGGGAGCTGTTTTTT | CASSVSGRAIGELFF
TRBJ2-3 | TRBV7-6 | TRBD2 | . | TGTGCCAGCGCCGTGCGGGGGGGTGCAGATACGCAGTATTTT | CASAVRGGADTQYF
TRBJ2-3 | TRBV18 | TRBD2 | . | TGTGCCAGCTCACCACCGGGGCAGACTAGCGGGAGGGCTAGCACAGATACGCAGTATTTT | CASSPPGQTSGRASTDTQYF
TRBJ2-7 | TRBV11-1 | TRBD1 | . | TGTGCCAGCACCGTGACAGGGGTTTCCTACGAGCAGTACTTC | CASTVTGVSYEQYF
TRBJ1-3 | TRBV5-1 | . | . | TGCGCCAGCAGCTTGGAGGGGAGCAACACCATATATTTT | CASSLEGSNTIYF
TRBJ2-7 | TRBV5-1 | . | . | TGCGCCAGCACGCTAGGGGCAGGGCTTACCTACGAGCAGTACTTC | CASTLGAGLTYEQYF
TRBJ1-1 | TRBV6-5 | . | . | TGTGCCAGCAGTTACGACACAGTTGCTGAAGCTTTCTTT | CASSYDTVAEAFF
TRBJ1-3 | TRBV7-2 | . | . | TGTGCCAGCAGCTTAATACACGGAAACACCATATATTTT | CASSLIHGNTIYF
TRBJ2-1 | TRBV5-6 | TRBD2 | once | TGTGCCAGCAGCGCCGAAACAACTAGCGGGGGGGCCCACAATGAGCAGTTCTTC | CASSAETTSGGAHNEQFF
TRBJ2-3 | TRBV6-5 | . | . | TGTGCCAGCAGTTACTCGGGCGGCCTAAGCACAGATACGCAGTATTTT | CASSYSGGLSTDTQYF
TRBJ2-1 | TRBV6-9 | TRBD2 | medium-sized | TGTGCCAGCAGTTATGGGAGACTAGCGGGGGCGGAGCAGTTCTTC | CASSYGRLAGAEQFF
TRBJ2-3 | TRBV7-3 | TRBD1 | . | TGTGCCAGCAGCTTAGGGACAGCCTTCAGCACAGATACGCAGTATTTT | CASSLGTAFSTDTQYF
TRBJ2-6 | TRBV7-3 | . | once | TGTGCCAGCAGCTTGGTGGCAGGGACTGCTGTCGGGGCCAACGTCCTGACTTTC | CASSLVAGTAVGANVLTF
TRBJ1-1 | TRBV6-5 | . | . | TGTGCCAGCAGTGGGCGACAGAGGACTGAAGCTTTCTTT | CASSGRQRTEAFF
TRBJ2-1 | TRBV29-1 | . | . | TGCAGCGTTGACCTGGGGGAGCGGAATGAGCAGTTCTTC | CSVDLGERNEQFF
TRBJ2-7 | TRBV30 | . | . | TGTGCCTGGAGTGTACAATTTGGTGGTTACGAGCAGTACTTC | CAWSVQFGGYEQYF
TRBJ2-1 | TRBV11-3 | TRBD2 | once | TGTGCCAGCAGGCCCGAAGCGGGATTTCAAGCTCCCTACAATGAGCAGTTCTTC | CASRPEAGFQAPYNEQFF
TRBJ1-1 | TRBV5-1 | . | . | TGCGCCAGCAGCCTCGTGGGCAGTTTGAACACTGAAGCTTTCTTT | CASSLVGSLNTEAFF
TRBJ1-2 | TRBV11-3 | . | . | TGTGCCAGCAGCCTAGTCTGGAAGAGCGGCTACACCTTC | CASSLVWKSGYTF
TRBJ2-5 | TRBV7-2 | TRBD2 | . | TGTGCCAGCACCACGGGGGGCAGCGGGAGGGCCTCTGGGACCCAGTACTTC | CASTTGGSGRASGTQYF
TRBJ2-3 | TRBV9 | TRBD1 | . | TGTGCCAGCAGCGCATCCGGGACAGGGGGTCGCGATACGCAGTATTTT | CASSASGTGGRDTQYF
TRBJ2-3 | TRBV6-4 | . | . | TGTGCCAGCAGTTCCCAAGGGGCGGGACGTGATACGCAGTATTTT | CASSSQGAGRDTQYF
TRBJ2-1 | TRBV11-2 | TRBD1 | . | TGTGCCAGCAGCCCCAGACAGGGGGCCTACAATGAGCAGTTCTTC | CASSPRQGAYNEQFF
TRBJ1-2 | TRBV7-6 | . | . | TGTGCCAGCAGCTCGAATGGCTACACCTTC | CASSSNGYTF
TRBJ1-1 | TRBV19 | TRBD1 | . | TGTGCCAGTAGTATTGACAGGGTTTTGGGGACTGAAGCTTTCTTT | CASSIDRVLGTEAFF
TRBJ2-5 | TRBV19 | TRBD2 | . | TGTGCCAGTAGTGACCGGACTAGCGGATCCCAAGAGACCCAGTACTTC | CASSDRTSGSQETQYF
TRBJ1-2 | TRBV6-1 | . | . | TGTGCCAGCAGTGAAGGAGGAAACTATGGCTACACCTTC | CASSEGGNYGYTF
TRBJ2-3 | TRBV5-6 | TRBD2 | . | TGTGCCAGCAGCTTGGCCCTAGCGGGGGGGCAGGGAGATACGCAGTATTTT | CASSLALAGGQGDTQYF
TRBJ2-2 | TRBV29-1 | TRBD1 | . | TGCAGCGTTCGGACAGGGGGCGCTTCGAACACCGGGGAGCTGTTTTTT | CSVRTGGASNTGELFF
TRBJ2-7 | TRBV4-3 | . | . | TGCGCCAGCAGCCAAGTTATAGCAGGCCTCTCCTACGAGCAGTACTTC | CASSQVIAGLSYEQYF
TRBJ2-3 | TRBV5-6 | TRBD1 | . | TGTGCCAGCAGCTTGGGCAGGGGGACCTTTAGCACAGATACGCAGTATTTT | CASSLGRGTFSTDTQYF
TRBJ2-7 | TRBV7-8 | TRBD2 | . | TGTGCCAGCAGGGCTGCTGGACTAGCTTTACGGCAGTACTTC | CASRAAGLALRQYF
TRBJ2-1 | TRBV11-3 | . | . | TGTGCCAGCAGCTTAGGGCGGGGAACGGGGAATGAGCAGTTCTTC | CASSLGRGTGNEQFF
TRBJ1-2 | TRBV5-1 | . | . | TGCGCCAGCAGCACCTCGGGGGGGAACTATGGCTACACCTTC | CASSTSGGNYGYTF
TRBJ1-2 | TRBV19 | . | few | TGTGCCAGTAGGGCGGAGGACCACAACTATGGCTACACCTTC | CASRAEDHNYGYTF
TRBJ2-1 | TRBV9 | . | once | TGTGCCAGCAGCCCCTCCGCGACGGTTTCCTACAATGAGCAGTTCTTC | CASSPSATVSYNEQFF
TRBJ1-2 | TRBV19 | TRBD1 | . | TGTGCCAGTAGTAGGACAGGAACTGCCCCGAACTATGGCTACACCTTC | CASSRTGTAPNYGYTF
TRBJ2-5 | TRBV19 | TRBD2 | . | TGTGCCAGTAGCCAGACAGCTCCGGGACTAGCGGGAGGGTCGCGAGAGACCCAGTACTTC | CASSQTAPGLAGGSRETQYF
TRBJ2-7 | TRBV6-5 | . | . | TGTGCCAGCAGCCCCCCGGGCAGCCCCTACGAGCAGTACTTC | CASSPPGSPYEQYF
TRBJ2-3 | TRBV2 | . | . | TGTGCCAGCAGTGAAGCCCTTCTAGGGGATACGCAGTATTTT | CASSEALLGDTQYF
TRBJ2-1 | TRBV25-1 | TRBD2 | . | TGTGCCAGCAGTCCGGGACTAGCGGGAGGATTCTACAATGAGCAGTTCTTC | CASSPGLAGGFYNEQFF
TRBJ1-3 | TRBV25-1 | TRBD1 | . | TGTGCCAGCAGTGGACAGGGGGCTCCTGGAAACACCATATATTTT | CASSGQGAPGNTIYF
TRBJ1-1 | TRBV2 | . | . | TGTGCCAGCAGAATAGGGGGGGTAATGAACACTGAAGCTTTCTTT | CASRIGGVMNTEAFF
TRBJ2-3 | TRBV18 | . | . | TGTGCCAGCTCACCCCGGGACGGAGACACAGATACGCAGTATTTT | CASSPRDGDTDTQYF
TRBJ2-2 | TRBV27 | . | . | TGTGCCAGCAGCCCCACAACGGGGGTCGGGGAGCTGTTTTTT | CASSPTTGVGELFF
TRBJ2-7 | TRBV6-1 | . | once | TGTGCCATCCTCCTGACGGCAGGATCAAAATACGAGCAGTACTTC | CAILLTAGSKYEQYF
TRBJ2-1 | TRBV6-1 | TRBD2 | . | TGTGCCAGCAGTGACCGGGGACTAGGGCATGAGCAGTTCTTC | CASSDRGLGHEQFF
TRBJ1-1 | TRBV7-2 | . | . | TGTGCCAGCAGCTTCACGACACAAGGTGAAGCTTTCTTT | CASSFTTQGEAFF
TRBJ1-4 | TRBV25-1 | . | . | TGTGCCAGCAGCGCTCCGGGACCGGGTGAAAAACTGTTTTTT | CASSAPGPGEKLFF
TRBJ2-5 | TRBV5-4 | TRBD2 | . | TGTGCCAGCAGCTTGGAGCGGGGACCTCAAGAGACCCAGTACTTC | CASSLERGPQETQYF
TRBJ1-2 | TRBV6-5 | . | . | TGTGCCAGCAGTTCCCCACACCGAGTTTATGGCTACACCTTC | CASSSPHRVYGYTF
TRBJ1-6 | TRBV25-1 | TRBD1 | . | TGTGCCAGCACCGGGACAGGGAATTCACCCCTCCACTTT | CASTGTGNSPLHF
TRBJ2-1 | TRBV7-2 | TRBD2 | . | TGTGCCAGCAGCTTCCGGAGCGGGAGGGCAGATGAGCAGTTCTTC | CASSFRSGRADEQFF
TRBJ2-3 | TRBV28 | TRBD2 | . | TGTGCCAGCAGTTCCCCTCTAGCGGGGAACACAGATACGCAGTATTTT | CASSSPLAGNTDTQYF